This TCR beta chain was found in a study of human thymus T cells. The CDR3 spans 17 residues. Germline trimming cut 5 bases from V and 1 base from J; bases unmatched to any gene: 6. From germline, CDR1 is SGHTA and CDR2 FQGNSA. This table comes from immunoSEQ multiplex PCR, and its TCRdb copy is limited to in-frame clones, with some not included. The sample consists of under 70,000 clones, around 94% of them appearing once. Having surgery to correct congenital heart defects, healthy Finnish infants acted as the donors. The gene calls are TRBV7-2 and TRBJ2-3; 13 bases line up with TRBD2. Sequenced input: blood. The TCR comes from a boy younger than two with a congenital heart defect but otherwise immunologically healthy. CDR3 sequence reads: CASSNRTSGGRTDTQYF. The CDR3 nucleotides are TGTGCCAGCAGCAACCGGACTAGCGGGGGCCGCACAGATACGCAGTATTTT.